This record concerns one T cell receptor beta chain sequence. This specimen belongs to a study of blood T cell repertoires in COVID-19. Study overall: Acute and convalescent COVID-19 specimens originated in the United States, Italy and Spain.

In the original workflow: Reference gene primer amplification gave estimated nucleated cell counts. Method: immunoSEQ multiplex PCR; TCRdb's copy keeps in-frame clones and lacks some. The DNA was the basis for D and trimming; V, J and clone size are from that table. The data hold more than 300,000 clones, with 88% observed a single time. The sequenced material came from peripheral blood. The receptor was derived from a woman aged 25 to 45 with COVID-19, enrolled during active disease.

This CDR3 reads CASNPRGGVDTEAFF. CDR3 bases: TGCGCCAGTAACCCTAGGGGGGGAGTGGACACTGAAGCTTTCTTT. The rearrangement joins TRBV5-1 to TRBJ1-1; possibly TRBD1 for D (6 bases). V lost 8 bases, J lost 3 bases, and 20 bases lay in between. The V gene's germline CDR1 is SGHRS and CDR2 YFSETQ. The CDR3 is made up of 15 amino acids.